This T cell receptor beta chain was identified during a study of blood T cell repertoires in COVID-19. Study-wide background: Both acute and convalescent COVID-19 samples were obtained from the United States, Italy and Spain. The cDNA or gDNA used as material had been derived from T cells, B-cell-depleted T cells, or PBMCs.

As originally analysed: The assay estimated nucleated cells by amplifying reference gene primers. Data came from immunoSEQ multiplex PCR; TCRdb stores just in-frame clones and leaves some out. V and J calls and clone size are those listed in that table; D and trimming were worked out from the DNA. The table shows some 150,000 clones, with roughly 80% occurring only once. The germline CDR1 and CDR2 sequences are SGHDT and YYEEEE. V was pared by 3 bases and J by 4 bases, with 13 bases of the junction left unmatched. This CDR3 has 17 amino acids. The chain carries TRBV5-6 and TRBJ1-3; the match to TRBD1 covers 7 bases. The sequenced material came from peripheral blood. The origin of this receptor is a human donor with acute or convalescent COVID-19. The donor label of this sample is uncertain. CDR3 sequence reads: CASSSAVGRGYGNTIYF. In DNA, the CDR3 is TGTGCCAGCAGCTCTGCGGTTGGCAGGGGGTACGGAAACACCATATATTTT.